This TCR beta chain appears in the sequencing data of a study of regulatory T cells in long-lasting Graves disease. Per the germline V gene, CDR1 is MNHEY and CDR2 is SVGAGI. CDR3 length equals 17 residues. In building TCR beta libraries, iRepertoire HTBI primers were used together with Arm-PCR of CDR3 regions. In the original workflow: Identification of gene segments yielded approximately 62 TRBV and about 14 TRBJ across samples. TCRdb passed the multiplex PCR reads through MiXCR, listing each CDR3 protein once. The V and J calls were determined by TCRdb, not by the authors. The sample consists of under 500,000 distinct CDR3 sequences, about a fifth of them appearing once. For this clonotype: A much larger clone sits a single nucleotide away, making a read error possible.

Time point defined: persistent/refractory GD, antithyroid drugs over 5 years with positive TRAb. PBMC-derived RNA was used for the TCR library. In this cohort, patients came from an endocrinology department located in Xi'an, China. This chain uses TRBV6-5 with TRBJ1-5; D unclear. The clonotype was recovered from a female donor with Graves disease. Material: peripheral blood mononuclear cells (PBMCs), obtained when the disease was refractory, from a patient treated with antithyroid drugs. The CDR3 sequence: CARSYFEIGVGNQPQHF. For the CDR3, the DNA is TGTGCCCGCAGTTACTTTGAAATTGGTGTGGGCAATCAGCCCCAGCATTTT.